This T cell receptor (beta chain) was recovered during a study of PD-L1 blockade in urothelial cancer. Across the whole study: Researchers found blood samples held a median of about 130,000 T cells.

The CDR3 has 16 amino acids. V shed 6 bases and J 2 bases; nucleotides not matched to a gene: 6. Looked up from germline, CDR1 is PRHDT and CDR2 is FYEKMQ (reference sequence). The time point here: peripheral blood 6 weeks after treatment start. Patients were diagnosed with urothelial carcinoma, either locally advanced or metastatic. Repertoires were generated with immunoSEQ multiplex PCR, while TCRdb's copy carries only in-frame clones and drops some. Here the sample spans roughly 110,000 clones, 75% to 95% being singletons. The sequence was collected from a man between 60 and 70 years old with urothelial cancer. The sample was PBMCs, taken around atezolizumab (anti-PD-L1) treatment. The chain carries TRBV13 and TRBJ1-3; 11 bases align to TRBD1. The CDR3 loop reads CASSFPGQGAGNTIYF. CDR3 coding DNA: TGTGCCAGCAGTTTCCCGGGACAGGGGGCTGGAAACACCATATATTTT.